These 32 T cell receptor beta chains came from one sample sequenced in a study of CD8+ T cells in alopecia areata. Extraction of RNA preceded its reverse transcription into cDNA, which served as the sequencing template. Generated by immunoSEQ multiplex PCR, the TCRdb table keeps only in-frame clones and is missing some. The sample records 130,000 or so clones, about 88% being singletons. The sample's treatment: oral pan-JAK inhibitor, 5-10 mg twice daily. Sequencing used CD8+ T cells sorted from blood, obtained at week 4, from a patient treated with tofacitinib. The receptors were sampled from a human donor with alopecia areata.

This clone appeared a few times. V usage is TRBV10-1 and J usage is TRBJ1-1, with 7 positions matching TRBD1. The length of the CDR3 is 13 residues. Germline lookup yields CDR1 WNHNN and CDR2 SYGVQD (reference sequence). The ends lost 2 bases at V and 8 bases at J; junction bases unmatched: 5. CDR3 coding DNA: TGCGCCAGCAGTGAGCCGGGACAGAGAGAAGCTTTCTTT. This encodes CASSEPGQREAFF.

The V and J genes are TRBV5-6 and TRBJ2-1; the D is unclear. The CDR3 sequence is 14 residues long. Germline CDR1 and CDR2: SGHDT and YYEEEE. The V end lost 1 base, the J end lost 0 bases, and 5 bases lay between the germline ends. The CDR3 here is CASSLPGSYNEQFF. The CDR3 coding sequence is TGTGCCAGCAGCTTGCCAGGCTCCTACAATGAGCAGTTCTTC.

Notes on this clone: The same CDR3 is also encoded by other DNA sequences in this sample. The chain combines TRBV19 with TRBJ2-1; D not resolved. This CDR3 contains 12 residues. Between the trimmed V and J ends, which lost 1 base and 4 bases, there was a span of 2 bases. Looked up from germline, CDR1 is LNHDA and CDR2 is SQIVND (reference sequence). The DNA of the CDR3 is TGTGCCAGTAGTATAGGGTACAATGAGCAGTTCTTC. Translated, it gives CASSIGYNEQFF.

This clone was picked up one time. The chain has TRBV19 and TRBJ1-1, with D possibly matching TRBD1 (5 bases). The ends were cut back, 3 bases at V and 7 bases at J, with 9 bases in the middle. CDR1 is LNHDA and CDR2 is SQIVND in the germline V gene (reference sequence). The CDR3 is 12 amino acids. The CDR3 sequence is CASSMRQSEAFF. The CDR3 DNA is TGTGCCAGTAGTATGCGACAGAGTGAAGCTTTCTTT. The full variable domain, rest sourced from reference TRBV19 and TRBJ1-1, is DGGITQSPKYLFRKEGQNVTLSCEQNLNHDAMYWYRQDPGQGLRLIYYSQIVNDFQKGDIAEGYSVSREKKESFPLTVTSAQKNPTAFYLCASSMRQSEAFFGQGTRLTVV.

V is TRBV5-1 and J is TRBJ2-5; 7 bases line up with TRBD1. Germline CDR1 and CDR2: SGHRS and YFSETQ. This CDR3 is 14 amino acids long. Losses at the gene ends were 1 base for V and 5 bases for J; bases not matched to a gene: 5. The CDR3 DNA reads TGCGCCAGCAGCTTGCTGGGGACAGCGGAGACCCAGTACTTC. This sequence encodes CASSLLGTAETQYF.

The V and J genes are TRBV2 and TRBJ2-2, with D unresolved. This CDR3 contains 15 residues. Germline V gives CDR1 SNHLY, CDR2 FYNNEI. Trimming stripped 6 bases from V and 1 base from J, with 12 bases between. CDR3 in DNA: TGTGCCAGCAGCCCTGAAGTTCAGAACACCGGGGAGCTGTTTTTT. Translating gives CASSPEVQNTGELFF.

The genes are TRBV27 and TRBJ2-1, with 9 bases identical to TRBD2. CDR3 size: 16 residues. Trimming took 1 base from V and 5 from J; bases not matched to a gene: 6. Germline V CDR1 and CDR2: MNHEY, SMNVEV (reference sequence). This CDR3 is CASSLLGSGSHNEQFF. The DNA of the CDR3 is TGTGCCAGCAGTTTATTGGGTAGCGGGAGCCACAATGAGCAGTTCTTC.

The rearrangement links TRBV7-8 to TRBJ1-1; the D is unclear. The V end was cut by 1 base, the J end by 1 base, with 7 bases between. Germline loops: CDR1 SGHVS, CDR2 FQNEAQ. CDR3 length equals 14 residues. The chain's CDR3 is CASSLGGGNTEAFF. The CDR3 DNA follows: TGTGCCAGCAGCTTAGGGGGTGGGAACACTGAAGCTTTCTTT.

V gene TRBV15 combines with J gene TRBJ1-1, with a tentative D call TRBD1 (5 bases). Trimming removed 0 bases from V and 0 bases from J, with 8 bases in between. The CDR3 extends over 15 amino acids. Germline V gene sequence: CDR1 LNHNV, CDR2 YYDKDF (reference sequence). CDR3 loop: CATSRDRALNTEAFF. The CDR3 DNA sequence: TGTGCCACCAGCAGAGACAGGGCTTTGAACACTGAAGCTTTCTTT. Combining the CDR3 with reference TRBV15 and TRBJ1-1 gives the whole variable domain DAMVIQNPRYQVTQFGKPVTLSCSQTLNHNVMYWYQQKSSQAPKLLFHYYDKDFNNEADTPDNFQSRRPNTSFCFLDIRSPGLGDTAMYLCATSRDRALNTEAFFGQGTRLTVV.

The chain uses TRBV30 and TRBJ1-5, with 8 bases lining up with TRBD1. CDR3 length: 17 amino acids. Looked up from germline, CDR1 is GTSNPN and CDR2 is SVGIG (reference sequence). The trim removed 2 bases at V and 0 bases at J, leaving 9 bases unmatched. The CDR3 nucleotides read TGTGCCTGGAGTAAGAAACAGGGGGGGTATAGCAATCAGCCCCAGCATTTT. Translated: CAWSKKQGGYSNQPQHF.

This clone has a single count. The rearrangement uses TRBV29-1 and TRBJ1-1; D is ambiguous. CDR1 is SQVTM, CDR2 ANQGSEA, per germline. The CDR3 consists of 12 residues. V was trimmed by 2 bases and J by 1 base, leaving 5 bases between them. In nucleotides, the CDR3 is TGCAGCGTTGAACAAGGGAACACTGAAGCTTTCTTT. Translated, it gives CSVEQGNTEAFF.

In DNA, the CDR3 is TGTGCCAGCAGCCATCTGGACAGGGAGGACGAGCAGTACTTC. Its translation: CASSHLDREDEQYF. This chain links TRBV27 with TRBJ2-7; the match to TRBD1 covers 8 bases. Germline lookup yields CDR1 MNHEY and CDR2 SMNVEV (reference sequence). V lost 6 bases to trimming and J lost 5 bases; unmatched junction nucleotides: 9. The CDR3 totals 14 residues.

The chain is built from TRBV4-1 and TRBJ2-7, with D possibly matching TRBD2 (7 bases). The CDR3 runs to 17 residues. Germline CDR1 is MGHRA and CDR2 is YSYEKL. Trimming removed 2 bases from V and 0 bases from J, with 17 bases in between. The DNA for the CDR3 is TGCGCCAGCAGCCAACTCGGGGGGCAGGGTGGCTCCTACGAGCAGTACTTC. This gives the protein CASSQLGGQGGSYEQYF.

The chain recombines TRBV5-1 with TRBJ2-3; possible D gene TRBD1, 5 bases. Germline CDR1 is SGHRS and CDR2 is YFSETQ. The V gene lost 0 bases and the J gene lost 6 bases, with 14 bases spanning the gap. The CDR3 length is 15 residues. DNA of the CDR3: TGCGCCAGCAGCTTGGAGCTCACAGGTGGGGATACGCAGTATTTT. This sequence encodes CASSLELTGGDTQYF.

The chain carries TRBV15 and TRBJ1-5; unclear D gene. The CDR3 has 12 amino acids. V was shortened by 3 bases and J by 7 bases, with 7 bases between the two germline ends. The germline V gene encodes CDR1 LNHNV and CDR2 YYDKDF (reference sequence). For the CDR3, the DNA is TGTGCCACCAGCAGTTCCCCCCAGCCCCAGCATTTT. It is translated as CATSSSPQPQHF.

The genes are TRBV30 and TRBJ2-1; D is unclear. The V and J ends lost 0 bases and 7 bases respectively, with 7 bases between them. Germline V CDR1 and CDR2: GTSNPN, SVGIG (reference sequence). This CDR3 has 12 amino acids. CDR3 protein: CAWSVLVNEQFF. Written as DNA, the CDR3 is TGTGCCTGGAGTGTGCTGGTGAATGAGCAGTTCTTC.

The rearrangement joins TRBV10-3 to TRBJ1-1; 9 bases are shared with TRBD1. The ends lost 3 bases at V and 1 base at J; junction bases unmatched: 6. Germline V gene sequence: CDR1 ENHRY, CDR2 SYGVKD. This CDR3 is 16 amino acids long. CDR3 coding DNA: TGTGCCATCAGTGATGAGACAGGGGGTGGGAACACTGAAGCTTTCTTT. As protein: CAISDETGGGNTEAFF.

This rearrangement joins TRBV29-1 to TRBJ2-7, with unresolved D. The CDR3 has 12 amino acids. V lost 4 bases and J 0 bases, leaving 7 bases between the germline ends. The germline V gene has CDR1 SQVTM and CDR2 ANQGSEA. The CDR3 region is CSVGVISYEQYF. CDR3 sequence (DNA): TGCAGCGTTGGTGTCATCTCCTACGAGCAGTACTTC.

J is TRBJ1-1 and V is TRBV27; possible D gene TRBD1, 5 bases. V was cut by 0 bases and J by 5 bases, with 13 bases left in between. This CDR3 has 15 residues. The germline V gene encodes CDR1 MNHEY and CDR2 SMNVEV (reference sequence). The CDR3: CASSLSSGGRTEAFF. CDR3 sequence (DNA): TGTGCCAGCAGTTTATCCAGTGGGGGGAGAACTGAAGCTTTCTTT.

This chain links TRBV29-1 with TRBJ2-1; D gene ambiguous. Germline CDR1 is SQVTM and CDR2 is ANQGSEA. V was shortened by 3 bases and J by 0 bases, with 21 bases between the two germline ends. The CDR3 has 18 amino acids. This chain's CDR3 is CSVDNIFGRVSSYNEQFF. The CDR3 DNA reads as TGCAGCGTTGATAATATTTTCGGTAGGGTAAGCTCCTACAATGAGCAGTTCTTC.

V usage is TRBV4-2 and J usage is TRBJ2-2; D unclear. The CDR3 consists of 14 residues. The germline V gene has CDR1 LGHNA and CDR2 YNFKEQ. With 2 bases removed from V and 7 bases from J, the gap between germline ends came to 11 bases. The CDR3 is CASSQFWVYGELFF. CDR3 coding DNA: TGTGCCAGCAGCCAATTTTGGGTTTACGGGGAGCTGTTTTTT.

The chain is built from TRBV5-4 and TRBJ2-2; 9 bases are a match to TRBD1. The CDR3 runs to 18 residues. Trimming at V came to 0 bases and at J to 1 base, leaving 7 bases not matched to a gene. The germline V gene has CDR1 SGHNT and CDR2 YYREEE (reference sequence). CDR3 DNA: TGTGCCAGCAGCTTGGGGGCGGGACAGGGAAAGAACACCGGGGAGCTGTTTTTT. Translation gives CASSLGAGQGKNTGELFF.

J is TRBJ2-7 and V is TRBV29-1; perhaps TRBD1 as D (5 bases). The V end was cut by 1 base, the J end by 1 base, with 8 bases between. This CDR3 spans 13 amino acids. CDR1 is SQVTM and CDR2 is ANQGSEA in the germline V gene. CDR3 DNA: TGCAGCGTTGAAGCCAGGGATTCCTACGAGCAGTACTTC. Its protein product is CSVEARDSYEQYF.

CDR3 coding DNA: TGTGCCAGTAGTATAAGGATCGAGGGCGTCTATGGCTACACCTTC. Its translation: CASSIRIEGVYGYTF. J is TRBJ1-2 and V is TRBV19; no reliable D call. There are 15 residues in the CDR3. Trimming removed 2 bases at V and 4 bases at J, with 14 bases between. Germline V gives CDR1 LNHDA, CDR2 SQIVND (reference sequence).

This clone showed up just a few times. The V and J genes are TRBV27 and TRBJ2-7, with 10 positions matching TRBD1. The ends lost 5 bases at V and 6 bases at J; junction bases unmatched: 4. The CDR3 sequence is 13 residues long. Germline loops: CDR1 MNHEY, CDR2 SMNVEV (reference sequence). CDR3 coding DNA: TGTGCCAGCAGTGTGACAGGGGGCGCCGAGCAGTACTTC. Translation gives CASSVTGGAEQYF.

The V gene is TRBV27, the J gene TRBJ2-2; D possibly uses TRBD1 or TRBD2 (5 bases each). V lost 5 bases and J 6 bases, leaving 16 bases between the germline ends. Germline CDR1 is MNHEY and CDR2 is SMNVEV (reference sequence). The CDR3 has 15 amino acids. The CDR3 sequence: CASSTGGIGAGELFF. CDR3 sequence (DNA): TGTGCCAGCAGTACTGGGGGTATCGGCGCCGGGGAGCTGTTTTTT.

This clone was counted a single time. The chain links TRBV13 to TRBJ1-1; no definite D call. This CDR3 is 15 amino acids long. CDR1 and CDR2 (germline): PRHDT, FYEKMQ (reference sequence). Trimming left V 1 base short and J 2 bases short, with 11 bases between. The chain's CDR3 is CASSLDLGRNTEAFF. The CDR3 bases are TGTGCCAGCAGCTTAGATCTCGGACGTAACACTGAAGCTTTCTTT.

The chain's CDR3 is CASSVNSLNSPLHF. CDR3 nucleotide sequence: TGTGCCAGCAGCGTAAACAGTCTTAATTCACCCCTCCACTTT. The chain combines TRBV9 with TRBJ1-6; unclear D gene. V was shortened by 1 base and J by 6 bases, with 8 bases between the two germline ends. This CDR3 comprises 14 residues. Germline V lookup: CDR1 SGDLS, CDR2 YYNGEE. Full variable domain (missing parts from reference TRBV9 and TRBJ1-6): DSGVTQTPKHLITATGQRVTLRCSPRSGDLSVYWYQQSLDQGLQFLIQYYNGEERAKGNILERFSAQQFPDLHSELNLSSLELGDSALYFCASSVNSLNSPLHFGNGTRLTVT.

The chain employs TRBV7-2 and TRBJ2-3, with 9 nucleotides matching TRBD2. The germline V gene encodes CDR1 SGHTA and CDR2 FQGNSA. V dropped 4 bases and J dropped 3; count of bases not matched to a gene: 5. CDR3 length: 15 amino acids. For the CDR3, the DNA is TGTGCCAGCAGCTACTATAGCGGGAGTACAGATACGCAGTATTTT. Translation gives CASSYYSGSTDTQYF.

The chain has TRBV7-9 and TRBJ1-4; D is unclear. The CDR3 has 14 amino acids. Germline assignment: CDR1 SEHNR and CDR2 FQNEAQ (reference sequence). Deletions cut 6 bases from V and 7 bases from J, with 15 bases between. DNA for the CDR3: TGTGCCAGCAGTCCTCACTACTCTAGTGAAAAACTGTTTTTT. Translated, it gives CASSPHYSSEKLFF. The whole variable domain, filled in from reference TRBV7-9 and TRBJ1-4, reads DTGVSQNPRHKITKRGQNVTFRCDPISEHNRLYWYRQTLGQGPEFLTYFQNEAQLEKSRLLSDRFSAERPKGSFSTLEIQRTEQGDSAMYLCASSPHYSSEKLFFGSGTQLSVL.

The CDR3 sequence: CASSYSMETQYF. CDR3 DNA: TGTGCCAGCAGTTACTCGATGGAGACCCAGTACTTC. The rearrangement uses TRBV6-6 and TRBJ2-5; D gene ambiguous. The CDR3 is 12 amino acids. The V end lost 0 bases, the J end lost 5 bases, and 4 bases lay between the germline ends. CDR1 MNHNY and CDR2 SVGAGI come from the germline V gene (reference sequence).

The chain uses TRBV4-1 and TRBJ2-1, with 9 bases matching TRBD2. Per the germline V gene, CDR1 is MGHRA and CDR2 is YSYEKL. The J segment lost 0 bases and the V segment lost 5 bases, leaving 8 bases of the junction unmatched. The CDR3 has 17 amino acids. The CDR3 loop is CASSDIAGGSSYNEQFF. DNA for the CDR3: TGCGCCAGCAGCGACATCGCGGGAGGGAGCTCCTACAATGAGCAGTTCTTC.